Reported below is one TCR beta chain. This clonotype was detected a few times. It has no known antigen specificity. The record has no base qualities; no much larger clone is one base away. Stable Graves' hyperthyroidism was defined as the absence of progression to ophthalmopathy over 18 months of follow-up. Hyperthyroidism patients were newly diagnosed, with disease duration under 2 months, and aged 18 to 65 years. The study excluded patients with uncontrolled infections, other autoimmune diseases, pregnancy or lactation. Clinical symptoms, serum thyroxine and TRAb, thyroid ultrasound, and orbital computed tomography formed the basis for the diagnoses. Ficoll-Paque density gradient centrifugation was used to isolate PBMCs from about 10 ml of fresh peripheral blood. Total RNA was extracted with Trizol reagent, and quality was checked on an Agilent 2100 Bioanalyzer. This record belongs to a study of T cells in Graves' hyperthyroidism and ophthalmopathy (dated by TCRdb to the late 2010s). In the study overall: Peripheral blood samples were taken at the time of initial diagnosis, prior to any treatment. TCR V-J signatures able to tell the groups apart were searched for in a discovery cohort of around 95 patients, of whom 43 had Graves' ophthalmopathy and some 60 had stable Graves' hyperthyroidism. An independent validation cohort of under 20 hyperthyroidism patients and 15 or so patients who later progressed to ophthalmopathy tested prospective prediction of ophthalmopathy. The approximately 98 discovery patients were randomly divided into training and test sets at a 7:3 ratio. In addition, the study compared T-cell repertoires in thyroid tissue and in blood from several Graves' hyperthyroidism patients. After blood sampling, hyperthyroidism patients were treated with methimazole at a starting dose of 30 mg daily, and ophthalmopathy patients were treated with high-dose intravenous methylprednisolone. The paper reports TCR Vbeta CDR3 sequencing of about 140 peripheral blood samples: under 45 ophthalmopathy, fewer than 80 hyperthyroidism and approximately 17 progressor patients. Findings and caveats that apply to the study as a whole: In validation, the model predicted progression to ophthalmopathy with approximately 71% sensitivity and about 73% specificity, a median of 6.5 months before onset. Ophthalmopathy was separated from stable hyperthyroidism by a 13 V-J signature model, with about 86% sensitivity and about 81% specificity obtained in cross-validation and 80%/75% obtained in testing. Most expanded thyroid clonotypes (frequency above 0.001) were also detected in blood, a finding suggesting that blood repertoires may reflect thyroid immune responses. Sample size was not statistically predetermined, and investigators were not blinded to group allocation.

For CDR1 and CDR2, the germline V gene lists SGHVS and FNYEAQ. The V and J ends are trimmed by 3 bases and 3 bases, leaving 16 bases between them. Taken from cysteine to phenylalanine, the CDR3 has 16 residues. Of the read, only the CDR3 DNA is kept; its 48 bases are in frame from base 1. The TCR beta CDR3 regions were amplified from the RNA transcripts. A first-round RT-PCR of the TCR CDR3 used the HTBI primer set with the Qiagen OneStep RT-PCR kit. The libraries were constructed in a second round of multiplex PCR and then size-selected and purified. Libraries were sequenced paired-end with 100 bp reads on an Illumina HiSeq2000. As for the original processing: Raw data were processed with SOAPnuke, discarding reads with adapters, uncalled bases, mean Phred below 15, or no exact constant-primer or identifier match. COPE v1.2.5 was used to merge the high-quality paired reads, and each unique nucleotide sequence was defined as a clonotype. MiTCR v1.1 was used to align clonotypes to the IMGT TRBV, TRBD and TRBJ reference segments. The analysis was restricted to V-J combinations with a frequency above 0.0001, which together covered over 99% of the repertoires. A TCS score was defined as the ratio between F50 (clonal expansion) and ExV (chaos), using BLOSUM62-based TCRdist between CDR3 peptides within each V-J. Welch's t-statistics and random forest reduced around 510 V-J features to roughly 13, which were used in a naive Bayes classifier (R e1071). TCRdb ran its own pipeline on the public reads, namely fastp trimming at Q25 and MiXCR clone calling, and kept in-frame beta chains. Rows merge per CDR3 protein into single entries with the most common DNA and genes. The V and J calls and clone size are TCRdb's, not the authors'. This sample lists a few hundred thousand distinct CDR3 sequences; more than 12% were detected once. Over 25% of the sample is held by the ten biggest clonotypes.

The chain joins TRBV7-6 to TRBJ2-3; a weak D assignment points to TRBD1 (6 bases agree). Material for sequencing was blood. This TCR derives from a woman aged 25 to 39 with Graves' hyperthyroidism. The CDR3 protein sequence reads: CASSLWSRGKTDTQYF. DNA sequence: TGTGCCAGCAGCTTGTGGTCTAGGGGGAAGACAGATACGCAGTATTTT.